This TCR beta chain was sequenced during a study of T cell changes during pregnancy in multiple sclerosis. The table came from immunoSEQ multiplex PCR; TCRdb's copy has only in-frame clones and leaves some out. Of around 40,000 clones in the sample, 92% were seen once. The CDR3 sequence is 13 residues long. The germline V gene encodes CDR1 MDHEN and CDR2 SYDVKM. V lost 2 bases and J 2 bases, leaving 7 bases between the germline ends. The source was CD8+ T cells from peripheral blood mononuclear cells, collected in the third trimester of pregnancy. This sequence joins TRBV28 and TRBJ2-7; D not resolved. The origin of this receptor is a female donor with multiple sclerosis, enrolled in a pregnancy study. The CDR3 region has the DNA TGTGCCAGCAGTTTACGGTTAACCTACGAGCAGTACTTC. Translating gives CASSLRLTYEQYF. The full variable domain, in which reference TRBV28 and TRBJ2-7 provide the parts outside the CDR3, is DVKVTQSSRYLVKRTGEKVFLECVQDMDHENMFWYRQDPGLGLRLIYFSYDVKMKEKGDIPEGYSVSREKKERFSLILESASTNQTSMYLCASSLRLTYEQYFGPGTRLTVT.